This T cell receptor beta chain was identified during a study of tumor-infiltrating lymphocytes in oesophageal squamous cell carcinoma. Only a few counts were recorded for this clonotype. The CDR3 length is 19 residues. Germline V gene lookup returns CDR1 MNHNS and CDR2 SASEGT. MiXCR, applied by TCRdb to the PCR reads, yields one record per CDR3 protein. The data hold about 25,000 distinct CDR3 sequences, with roughly 35% observed a single time. This receptor was taken from a male donor with esophageal squamous cell carcinoma. Specimen: esophageal tumor tissue. V usage is TRBV6-1 and J usage is TRBJ2-7, with TRBD2 matching over 9 bases. The J call may be in error: the DNA end matches TRBJ2-1 better. The CDR3 coding sequence is TGTGCCAGCAGTTACGCCGGACTAGCGTTTTACTCGGCGTACAATGAGCAGTTCTTC. Its translation is CASSYAGLAFYSAYNEQFF.